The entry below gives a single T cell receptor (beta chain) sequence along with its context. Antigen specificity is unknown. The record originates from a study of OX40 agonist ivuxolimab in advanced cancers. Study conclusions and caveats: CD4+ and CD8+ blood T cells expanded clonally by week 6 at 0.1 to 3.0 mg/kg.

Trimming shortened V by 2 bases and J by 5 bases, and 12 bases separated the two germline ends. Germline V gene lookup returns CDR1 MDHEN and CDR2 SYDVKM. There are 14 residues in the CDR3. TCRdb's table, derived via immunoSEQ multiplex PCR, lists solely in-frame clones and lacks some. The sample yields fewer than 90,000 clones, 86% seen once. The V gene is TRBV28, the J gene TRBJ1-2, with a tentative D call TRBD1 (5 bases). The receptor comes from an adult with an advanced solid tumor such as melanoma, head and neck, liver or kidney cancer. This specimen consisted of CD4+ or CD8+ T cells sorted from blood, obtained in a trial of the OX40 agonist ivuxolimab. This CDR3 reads CASSLPGQGYGYTF. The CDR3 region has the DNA TGTGCCAGCAGTTTACCAGGGCAAGGATATGGCTACACCTTC.